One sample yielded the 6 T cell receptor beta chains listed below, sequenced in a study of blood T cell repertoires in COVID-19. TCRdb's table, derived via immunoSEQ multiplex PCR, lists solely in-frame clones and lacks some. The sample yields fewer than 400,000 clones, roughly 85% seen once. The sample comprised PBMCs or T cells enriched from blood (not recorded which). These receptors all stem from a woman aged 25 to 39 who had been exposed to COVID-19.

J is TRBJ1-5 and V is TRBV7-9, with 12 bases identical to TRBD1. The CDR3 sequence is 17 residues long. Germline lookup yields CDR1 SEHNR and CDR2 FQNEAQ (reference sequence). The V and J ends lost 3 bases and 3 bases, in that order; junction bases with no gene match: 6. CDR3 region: CASSFAGTGGVNQPQHF. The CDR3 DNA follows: TGTGCCAGCAGCTTCGCCGGGACAGGGGGCGTCAATCAGCCCCAGCATTTT.

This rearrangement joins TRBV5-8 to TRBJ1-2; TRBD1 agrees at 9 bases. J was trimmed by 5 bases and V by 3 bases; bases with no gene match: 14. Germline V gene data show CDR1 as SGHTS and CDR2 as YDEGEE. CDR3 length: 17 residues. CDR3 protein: CASSSPEAGQGRYGYTF. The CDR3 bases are TGTGCCAGCAGCTCCCCCGAGGCGGGACAGGGAAGGTATGGCTACACCTTC.

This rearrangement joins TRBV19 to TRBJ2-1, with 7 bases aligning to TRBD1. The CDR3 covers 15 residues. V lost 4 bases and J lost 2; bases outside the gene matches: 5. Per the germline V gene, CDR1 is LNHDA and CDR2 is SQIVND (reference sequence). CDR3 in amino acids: CASSTTGTAYNEQFF. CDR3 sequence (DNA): TGTGCCAGTAGTACTACCGGGACAGCCTACAATGAGCAGTTCTTC.

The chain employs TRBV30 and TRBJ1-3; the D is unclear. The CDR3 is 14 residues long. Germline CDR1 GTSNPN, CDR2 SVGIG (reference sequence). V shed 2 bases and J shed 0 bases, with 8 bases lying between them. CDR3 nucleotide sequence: TGTGCCTGGAGTAATGGCCTCTCTGGAAACACCATATATTTT. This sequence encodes CAWSNGLSGNTIYF. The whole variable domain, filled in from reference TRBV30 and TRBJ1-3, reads SQTIHQWPATLVQPVGSPLSLECTVEGTSNPNLYWYRQAAGRGLQLLFYSVGIGQISSEVPQNLSASRPQDRQFILSSKKLLLSDSGFYLCAWSNGLSGNTIYFGEGSWLTVV.

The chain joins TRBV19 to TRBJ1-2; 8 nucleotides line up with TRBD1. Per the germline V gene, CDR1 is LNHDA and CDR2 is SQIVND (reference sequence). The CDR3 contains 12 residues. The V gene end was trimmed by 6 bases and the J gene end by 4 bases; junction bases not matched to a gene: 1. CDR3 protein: CASRDRVYGYTF. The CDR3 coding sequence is TGTGCCAGTAGGGACAGGGTCTATGGCTACACCTTC.

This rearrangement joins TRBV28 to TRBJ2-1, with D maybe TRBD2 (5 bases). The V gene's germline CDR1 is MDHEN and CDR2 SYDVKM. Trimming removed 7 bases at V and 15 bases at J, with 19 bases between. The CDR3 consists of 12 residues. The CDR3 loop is CASTAGGESGFF. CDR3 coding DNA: TGTGCCAGCACAGCCGGAGGCGAGAGTGGGTTCTTC.